The 32 T cell receptor beta chains given below trace back to one sample, sequenced in a study of blood T cell repertoires in COVID-19. Sequencing used immunoSEQ multiplex PCR; TCRdb keeps in-frame clones, though not all of them. The table lists about 220,000 clones, approximately 85% of them singletons. Source material: peripheral blood. Every receptor here comes from a man aged 50 or older who had recovered from COVID-19.

The genes are TRBV11-3 and TRBJ1-1; possibly TRBD1 for D (6 bases). The V end was cut by 7 bases, the J end by 8 bases, with 20 bases between. Germline loops: CDR1 SGHNT, CDR2 YENEEA. The CDR3 loop spans 14 amino acids. The CDR3 DNA sequence: TGTGCCAGCAAGCAGAATAATCAGGACAGAGAAGCTTTCTTT. Its protein product is CASKQNNQDREAFF. The entire variable domain, with the rest obtained from reference TRBV11-3 and TRBJ1-1, is as follows: EAGVVQSPRYKIIEKKQPVAFWCNPISGHNTLYWYLQNLGQGPELLIRYENEEAVDDSQLPKDRFSAERLKGVDSTLKIQPAELGDSAVYLCASKQNNQDREAFFGQGTRLTVV.

The J gene is TRBJ2-1, the V gene TRBV5-6; 9 nucleotides line up with TRBD1. The CDR3 sequence is 16 residues long. Germline values: CDR1 SGHDT, CDR2 YYEEEE. The V and J ends lost 4 bases and 4 bases, in that order; junction bases with no gene match: 9. The CDR3 nucleotides read TGTGCCAGCAGCACGAAACCGGGACAGGGATACAATGAGCAGTTCTTC. Amino acid sequence: CASSTKPGQGYNEQFF.

The genes are TRBV5-8 and TRBJ2-5, with unresolved D. Looked up from germline, CDR1 is SGHTS and CDR2 is YDEGEE. This CDR3 contains 13 residues. V was clipped by 4 bases and J by 3 bases, with 10 bases between them. The CDR3 sequence is CASSLPPKETQYF. As DNA, the CDR3 is TGTGCCAGCAGCCTACCTCCGAAAGAGACCCAGTACTTC.

This chain links TRBV15 with TRBJ2-3; 7 bases line up with TRBD1. Per the germline V gene, CDR1 is LNHNV and CDR2 is YYDKDF (reference sequence). This CDR3 comprises 18 residues. V dropped 0 bases and J dropped 3; count of bases not matched to a gene: 12. The CDR3 loop reads CATSRDLVVQGDTDTQYF. Written as DNA, the CDR3 is TGTGCCACCAGCAGAGATCTAGTAGTGCAGGGGGATACAGATACGCAGTATTTT.

This clone was counted between two and nine times. V usage is TRBV10-3 and J usage is TRBJ1-1; D is possibly TRBD1 (6 bases). Deletions cut 2 bases from V and 6 bases from J, with 13 bases between. Germline lookup yields CDR1 ENHRY and CDR2 SYGVKD. The CDR3 spans 14 residues. Here the CDR3 DNA reads TGTGCCATCAGTGAGACAGGGCTGTCCTCTGAAGCTTTCTTT. As protein: CAISETGLSSEAFF.

This rearrangement joins TRBV6-1 to TRBJ1-2; weak D call: TRBD1 (5 bases). With 1 base removed from V and 0 bases from J, the gap between germline ends came to 9 bases. Germline values: CDR1 MNHNS, CDR2 SASEGT. This CDR3 is 15 amino acids long. The CDR3 here is CASSEDVGANYGYTF. In DNA form, the CDR3 reads TGTGCCAGCAGTGAAGACGTAGGGGCTAACTATGGCTACACCTTC.

The CDR3 sequence is CASITSTEQYF. In nucleotides, the CDR3 is TGTGCCAGCATCACCTCGACAGAGCAGTACTTC. The genes are TRBV2 and TRBJ2-7; D gene unclear. The germline V and J ends were trimmed by 7 bases and 7 bases, with 11 bases remaining between them. Looked up from germline, CDR1 is SNHLY and CDR2 is FYNNEI. This CDR3 contains 11 residues.

The chain combines TRBV28 with TRBJ2-3; the match to TRBD1 covers 7 bases. The CDR3 spans 14 residues. Germline loops: CDR1 MDHEN, CDR2 SYDVKM. After removal of 5 bases from V and 1 base from J, the junction contained 3 bases not matched to a gene. The CDR3 DNA is TGTGCCAGCAGTGTGGGGACAGGCACAGATACGCAGTATTTT. Protein: CASSVGTGTDTQYF.

J is TRBJ1-2 and V is TRBV7-2; 11 bases agree with TRBD1. The CDR3 runs 16 residues. The V gene's germline CDR1 is SGHTA and CDR2 FQGNSA. Trimming removed 5 bases from V and 4 bases from J; junction bases left unmatched: 9. Here the CDR3 reads CASSAVSGQGVYGYTF. The CDR3 DNA follows: TGTGCCAGCAGCGCCGTTTCGGGACAGGGGGTCTATGGCTACACCTTC. Full variable domain (missing parts from reference TRBV7-2 and TRBJ1-2): GAGVSQSPSNKVTEKGKDVELRCDPISGHTALYWYRQSLGQGLEFLIYFQGNSAPDKSGLPSDRFSAERTGGSVSTLTIQRTQQEDSAVYLCASSAVSGQGVYGYTFGSGTRLTVV.

The gene calls are TRBV19 and TRBJ1-1; D call uncertain. V shed 3 bases and J shed 8 bases, with 16 bases lying between them. The CDR3 length is 14 residues. Germline loops: CDR1 LNHDA, CDR2 SQIVND (reference sequence). The CDR3 DNA reads TGTGCCAGTAGTATTATTTCCTTGGGCCGCGAAGCTTTCTTT. Translated, it gives CASSIISLGREAFF.

DNA of the CDR3: TGTGCCACCAGTGAGGGGGGGACAGGGGTTATGAACACTGAAGCTTTCTTT. Amino acids: CATSEGGTGVMNTEAFF. This sequence joins TRBV24-1 and TRBJ1-1; 10 nucleotides agree with TRBD1. CDR1 is KGHDR, CDR2 SFDVKD, per germline. V was pared by 4 bases and J by 0 bases, with 7 bases of the junction left unmatched. The CDR3 has 17 residues.

V usage is TRBV10-1 and J usage is TRBJ2-7, with a possible D match to TRBD1 (5 bases). Trimming removed 7 bases at V and 0 bases at J, with 10 bases between. This CDR3 spans 13 amino acids. Germline V gene lookup returns CDR1 WNHNN and CDR2 SYGVQD (reference sequence). The CDR3 DNA is TGCGCCAGCAAGGGCAGGGCCTCCTACGAGCAGTACTTC. It yields the protein CASKGRASYEQYF.

The rearrangement uses TRBV6-5 and TRBJ2-3; D unresolved. Germline lookup yields CDR1 MNHEY and CDR2 SVGAGI. CDR3 length equals 16 residues. V lost 2 bases, J lost 0 bases, and 12 bases lay in between. The CDR3 spells CASSYRRSSSTDTQYF. CDR3 nucleotides: TGTGCCAGCAGTTACAGACGTAGCTCTAGCACAGATACGCAGTATTTT.

The V and J genes are TRBV6-1 and TRBJ2-1, with D uncertain. Germline CDR1 and CDR2: MNHNS and SASEGT. Trimming removed 3 bases at V and 8 bases at J, with 11 bases between. The length of the CDR3 is 13 residues. The CDR3 protein is CASSDPPVYEQFF. The CDR3 DNA sequence: TGTGCCAGCAGTGACCCCCCGGTGTATGAGCAGTTCTTC.

The gene calls are TRBV27 and TRBJ2-4, with TRBD2 matching 16 bases. The V segment lost 5 bases and the J segment 7 bases; nucleotides outside the gene matches: 11. The CDR3 loop spans 18 amino acids. Germline CDR1 is MNHEY and CDR2 is SMNVEV (reference sequence). The CDR3 DNA follows: TGTGCCAGCAGTCCGGGACTAGCGGGAGGGCCAATTATGAACATTCAGTACTTC. This translates into CASSPGLAGGPIMNIQYF.

The V and J genes are TRBV14 and TRBJ1-1; D is unclear. The CDR3 sequence is 16 residues long. V lost 6 bases and J 2 bases, leaving 19 bases between the germline ends. Germline V lookup: CDR1 SGHDN, CDR2 FVKESK. CDR3 coding DNA: TGTGCCAGCAGTTACCAGCCAGGACTGATTAACACTGAAGCTTTCTTT. Its protein is CASSYQPGLINTEAFF.

This chain links TRBV10-2 with TRBJ2-3; 13 bases fit TRBD2. Germline V CDR1 and CDR2: WSHSY, SAAADI. The CDR3 length is 15 residues. Trimming removed 7 bases from V and 3 bases from J; junction bases left unmatched: 4. The DNA for the CDR3 is TGCGCCAGCATCCGACTAGCGGGAGGAACAGATACGCAGTATTTT. Amino acid sequence: CASIRLAGGTDTQYF.

The chain has TRBV29-1 and TRBJ2-3, with 8 bases aligning to TRBD1. The CDR3 consists of 14 residues. J was trimmed by 0 bases and V by 7 bases; bases with no gene match: 6. Germline CDR1 and CDR2: SQVTM and ANQGSEA. The CDR3 spells CSGGWTGSTDTQYF. CDR3 coding DNA: TGCAGCGGTGGCTGGACAGGGAGCACAGATACGCAGTATTTT.

This clone was seen just once. This rearrangement joins TRBV27 to TRBJ1-1; D gene unclear. The CDR3 consists of 12 residues. Germline CDR1 MNHEY, CDR2 SMNVEV (reference sequence). Between the trimmed V and J ends, which lost 6 bases and 11 bases, there was a span of 16 bases. The CDR3 DNA reads TGTGCCAGCAGGGGGATTGGGGAGGAGGCTTTCTTT. This codes for CASRGIGEEAFF.

The genes are TRBV27 and TRBJ2-3; unclear D gene. The CDR3 consists of 11 residues. Looked up from germline, CDR1 is MNHEY and CDR2 is SMNVEV (reference sequence). Trimming pared 9 bases from V and 2 bases from J, leaving 6 bases between. This CDR3 is CARQPTDTQYF. The CDR3 region has the DNA TGTGCCAGACAACCCACAGATACGCAGTATTTT.

This clone has only a few counts. The chain couples TRBV20-1 to TRBJ1-2; no reliable D call. Germline CDR1 and CDR2: DFQATT and SNEGSKA (reference sequence). This CDR3 region has 11 residues. V dropped 3 bases and J dropped 6 bases, with 8 bases sitting between them. The CDR3 nucleotides read TGCAGTGCTAGGGGCGGGGATGGCTACACCTTC. Translated: CSARGGDGYTF.

The V gene is TRBV19, the J gene TRBJ2-3; maybe TRBD1 (5 bases). V was pared by 9 bases and J by 0 bases, with 13 bases between. The CDR3 loop spans 14 amino acids. From germline, CDR1 is LNHDA and CDR2 SQIVND (reference sequence). CDR3 nucleotides: TGTGCCAGCCGACAGCAAACTAGCACAGATACGCAGTATTTT. As protein: CASRQQTSTDTQYF.

About this clone itself: Compared with germline, one end of the junction differs, possibly owing to a read error. The chain carries TRBV6-2 or TRBV6-3 and TRBJ2-1; 15 bases are a match to TRBD2. The CDR3 is made up of 17 amino acids. CDR1 is MNHEY and CDR2 is SVGEGT in the germline V gene. Here the CDR3 DNA reads TGTGTCAGCAGTTACTCTGGACTAGCGGGAGGGTCGAATGAGCAGTTCTTC. Protein product: CVSSYSGLAGGSNEQFF.

This rearrangement joins TRBV5-6 to TRBJ1-3; no reliable D call. In germline, CDR1 is SGHDT, CDR2 YYEEEE. The germline V and J ends were trimmed by 0 bases and 4 bases, with 14 bases remaining between them. This CDR3 has 16 amino acids. CDR3 region: CASSLGLSSTGNTIYF. Written as DNA, the CDR3 is TGTGCCAGCAGCTTGGGGCTCTCCAGTACCGGAAACACCATATATTTT.

The sample holds a few counts of this clone. This rearrangement joins TRBV19 to TRBJ2-7; perhaps TRBD2 as D (6 bases). The CDR3 is made up of 15 amino acids. V was clipped by 3 bases and J by 3 bases, with 15 bases between them. Per the germline V gene, CDR1 is LNHDA and CDR2 is SQIVND (reference sequence). The DNA of the CDR3 is TGTGCCAGTAGTATGGCCCCGGGACTTAACTACGAGCAGTACTTC. Translating it yields CASSMAPGLNYEQYF.

The chain recombines TRBV7-9 with TRBJ1-3; D ambiguous. V was cut by 0 bases and J by 2 bases, with 5 bases left in between. The germline gives CDR1 SEHNR, CDR2 FQNEAQ (reference sequence). The CDR3 extends over 14 amino acids. In DNA form, the CDR3 reads TGTGCCAGCAGCTTAGCCACAACTGGAAACACCATATATTTT. Amino acid sequence: CASSLATTGNTIYF. The entire variable domain, with the rest obtained from reference TRBV7-9 and TRBJ1-3, is as follows: DTGVSQNPRHKITKRGQNVTFRCDPISEHNRLYWYRQTLGQGPEFLTYFQNEAQLEKSRLLSDRFSAERPKGSFSTLEIQRTEQGDSAMYLCASSLATTGNTIYFGEGSWLTVV.

The chain joins TRBV29-1 to TRBJ2-7; the match to TRBD1 covers 9 bases. CDR3 length: 13 residues. Germline CDR1 and CDR2: SQVTM and ANQGSEA. V lost 7 bases to trimming and J lost 4 bases; unmatched junction nucleotides: 8. CDR3 loop: CSAVPGQGYEQYF. The CDR3 DNA is TGCAGCGCTGTCCCGGGACAGGGATACGAGCAGTACTTC.

The chain is built from TRBV18 and TRBJ2-7; 8 nucleotides align to TRBD1. Germline V gene sequence: CDR1 KGHSH, CDR2 LQKENI. J lost 2 bases, V lost 1 base, and 1 base had no gene match. CDR3 size: 14 residues. The CDR3, as DNA: TGTGCCAGCTCACCACACAGGGGGACCTACGAGCAGTACTTC. Protein: CASSPHRGTYEQYF. The entire variable domain, with the rest obtained from reference TRBV18 and TRBJ2-7, is as follows: NAGVMQNPRHLVRRRGQEARLRCSPMKGHSHVYWYRQLPEEGLKFMVYLQKENIIDESGMPKERFSAEFPKEGPSILRIQQVVRGDSAAYFCASSPHRGTYEQYFGPGTRLTVT.

The genes are TRBV27 and TRBJ2-7, with 7 positions matching TRBD1. V dropped 6 bases and J dropped 1; count of bases not matched to a gene: 6. This CDR3 has 14 residues. From germline, CDR1 is MNHEY and CDR2 SMNVEV (reference sequence). This chain's CDR3 is CASRHGDRSYEQYF. The CDR3 bases are TGTGCCAGCAGGCATGGGGACAGATCCTACGAGCAGTACTTC.

This clone was counted between two and nine times. The gene calls are TRBV3-1 (or the pseudogene TRBV3-2) and TRBJ1-3; D remains unclear. This CDR3 region has 15 residues. The V gene's germline CDR1 is LGHDT and CDR2 YNNKEL (reference sequence). Deletions cut 1 base from V and 3 bases from J, with 10 bases between. The CDR3 is CASSQGWGGGNTIYF. CDR3 nucleotide sequence: TGTGCCAGCAGCCAAGGGTGGGGAGGTGGAAACACCATATATTTT.

This clone occurred once. The V and J genes are TRBV9 and TRBJ1-2; 8 nucleotides agree with TRBD1. CDR3 size: 15 residues. CDR1 is SGDLS and CDR2 is YYNGEE in the germline V gene. V shed 3 bases and J 8 bases; nucleotides not matched to a gene: 12. For the CDR3, the DNA is TGTGCCAGCAGCGGGTCCGGAGGACAGGGTGAGGGCTACACCTTC. Protein sequence: CASSGSGGQGEGYTF.

The rearrangement joins TRBV2 to TRBJ2-2; 8 positions match TRBD2. V shed 7 bases and J 4 bases; nucleotides not matched to a gene: 8. This CDR3 region has 15 residues. The germline CDR1 and CDR2 sequences are SNHLY and FYNNEI. CDR3 nucleotide sequence: TGTGCCAGCATGGTCTTTCGGGGGGGCACCGGGGAGCTGTTTTTT. Its translation is CASMVFRGGTGELFF.